Listed below are T cell receptor beta chains from one sample, sequenced in a study of blood T cell repertoires in COVID-19. The table came from immunoSEQ multiplex PCR; TCRdb's copy has only in-frame clones and leaves some out. Among 160,000 or so clones listed, less than 85% were seen once. Sequenced input: peripheral blood. The source is a woman aged 55-75 years with COVID-19, enrolled during active disease. Each CDR3 is given with its conserved first and last residue. Each record gives: J gene, V gene, clone size, D gene, CDR3 protein, CDR3 DNA. The D gene is left open where the match is weak. Rows may omit the clone size; those that give it use once, few, many or a size class.

j_call: TRBJ2-5
v_call: TRBV24-1
clone_size: NA
d_call: TRBD2
cdr3_aa: CATSDRGYTSGVIEETQYF
cdr3_nt: TGTGCCACCAGTGATCGTGGGTATACTAGCGGGGTAATAGAAGAGACCCAGTACTTC

j_call: TRBJ2-5
v_call: TRBV19
clone_size: NA
d_call: TRBD2
cdr3_aa: CASSIGLAGGRETQYF
cdr3_nt: TGTGCCAGTAGTATCGGACTAGCGGGTGGTAGGGAGACCCAGTACTTC

j_call: TRBJ2-3
v_call: TRBV27
clone_size: NA
d_call: NA
cdr3_aa: CASNRGNLAGYTDTQYF
cdr3_nt: TGTGCCAGCAACAGGGGGAATCTAGCGGGGTACACAGATACGCAGTATTTT

j_call: TRBJ1-2
v_call: TRBV19
clone_size: NA
d_call: TRBD1
cdr3_aa: CASSGRDRGPYGYTF
cdr3_nt: TGTGCCAGTAGTGGCCGGGACAGGGGTCCCTATGGCTACACCTTC

j_call: TRBJ2-1
v_call: TRBV7-2
clone_size: NA
d_call: TRBD2
cdr3_aa: CASSAPSGGYSYNEQFF
cdr3_nt: TGTGCCAGCAGCGCCCCTAGCGGGGGGTACTCCTACAATGAGCAGTTCTTC

j_call: TRBJ2-5
v_call: TRBV2
clone_size: NA
d_call: NA
cdr3_aa: CASSEDRQSQETQYF
cdr3_nt: TGTGCCAGCAGTGAAGATCGACAGAGCCAAGAGACCCAGTACTTC

j_call: TRBJ2-2
v_call: TRBV29-1
clone_size: NA
d_call: TRBD1
cdr3_aa: CSARPTVRGQTGELFF
cdr3_nt: TGCAGCGCCCGCCCCACTGTGAGGGGGCAGACCGGGGAGCTGTTTTTT

j_call: TRBJ2-1
v_call: TRBV9
clone_size: few
d_call: TRBD2
cdr3_aa: CASSPGGPSINEQFF
cdr3_nt: TGTGCCAGCAGCCCGGGAGGGCCGTCGATCAATGAGCAGTTCTTC

j_call: TRBJ2-1
v_call: TRBV5-4
clone_size: NA
d_call: TRBD1
cdr3_aa: CASSLPDRGPGSEFF
cdr3_nt: TGTGCCAGCAGCTTGCCGGACAGGGGACCCGGGTCGGAGTTCTTC

j_call: TRBJ2-3
v_call: TRBV27
clone_size: NA
d_call: TRBD1
cdr3_aa: CASSTTLRGQGDTQYF
cdr3_nt: TGTGCCAGCAGTACCACCCTAAGGGGGCAGGGCGATACGCAGTATTTT

j_call: TRBJ2-7
v_call: TRBV28
clone_size: NA
d_call: NA
cdr3_aa: CASSLGGTAPIYEQYF
cdr3_nt: TGTGCCAGCAGTTTAGGCGGGACAGCGCCAATCTACGAGCAGTACTTC

j_call: TRBJ2-7
v_call: TRBV5-1
clone_size: NA
d_call: NA
cdr3_aa: CASSGATDSSYEQYF
cdr3_nt: TGCGCCAGCAGCGGGGCCACGGACAGCTCCTACGAGCAGTACTTC

j_call: TRBJ1-2
v_call: TRBV27
clone_size: NA
d_call: TRBD1
cdr3_aa: CASSTRTGRGYTF
cdr3_nt: TGTGCCAGCAGTACGAGGACAGGGCGAGGCTACACCTTC

j_call: TRBJ1-4
v_call: TRBV9
clone_size: few
d_call: NA
cdr3_aa: CASSAAATNEKLFF
cdr3_nt: TGTGCCAGCAGCGCCGCGGCGACGAATGAAAAACTGTTTTTT

j_call: TRBJ2-3
v_call: TRBV10-3
clone_size: NA
d_call: TRBD2
cdr3_aa: CAISAKGLAGVPSTDTQYF
cdr3_nt: TGTGCCATCAGTGCTAAGGGACTAGCGGGGGTTCCTAGCACAGATACGCAGTATTTT

j_call: TRBJ1-4
v_call: TRBV10-2
clone_size: NA
d_call: NA
cdr3_aa: CASSESQGTNEKLFF
cdr3_nt: TGCGCCAGCAGTGAGTCTCAGGGGACTAATGAAAAACTGTTTTTT

j_call: TRBJ2-1
v_call: TRBV9
clone_size: NA
d_call: TRBD1
cdr3_aa: CASSSRDRAYNEQFF
cdr3_nt: TGTGCCAGCAGCTCCCGGGACAGGGCCTACAATGAGCAGTTCTTC

j_call: TRBJ2-1
v_call: TRBV11-1
clone_size: NA
d_call: TRBD1
cdr3_aa: CASSPWTGSSYNEQFF
cdr3_nt: TGTGCCAGCAGCCCCTGGACAGGGAGCTCCTACAATGAGCAGTTCTTC

j_call: TRBJ2-1
v_call: TRBV6-2/TRBV6-3
clone_size: many
d_call: NA
cdr3_aa: CASSYDNSYNEQFF
cdr3_nt: TGTGCCAGCAGTTACGACAACTCCTACAATGAGCAGTTCTTC

j_call: TRBJ1-1
v_call: TRBV11-2
clone_size: NA
d_call: TRBD1
cdr3_aa: CASSLGQGVDTEAFF
cdr3_nt: TGTGCCAGCAGCTTAGGACAGGGGGTCGACACTGAAGCTTTCTTT

j_call: TRBJ2-7
v_call: TRBV11-3
clone_size: NA
d_call: NA
cdr3_aa: CASSLSTGPYYEQYF
cdr3_nt: TGTGCCAGCAGCTTATCAACAGGGCCTTACTACGAGCAGTACTTC

j_call: TRBJ1-5
v_call: TRBV28
clone_size: NA
d_call: NA
cdr3_aa: CASNGGAFSNQPQHF
cdr3_nt: TGTGCCAGCAACGGGGGAGCATTCAGCAATCAGCCCCAGCATTTT

j_call: TRBJ2-3
v_call: TRBV4-2
clone_size: few
d_call: NA
cdr3_aa: CASSQELAGVSTDTQYF
cdr3_nt: TGTGCCAGCAGCCAAGAGTTGGCCGGGGTGAGCACAGATACGCAGTATTTT

j_call: TRBJ1-5
v_call: TRBV6-1
clone_size: NA
d_call: NA
cdr3_aa: CASSATGTNSNQPQHF
cdr3_nt: TGTGCCAGCAGTGCTACCGGGACAAATAGCAATCAGCCCCAGCATTTT

j_call: TRBJ2-7
v_call: TRBV12-3/TRBV12-4
clone_size: NA
d_call: TRBD2
cdr3_aa: CASRDYPYEQYF
cdr3_nt: TGTGCCAGCCGGGACTACCCCTACGAGCAGTACTTC

j_call: TRBJ2-5
v_call: TRBV19
clone_size: NA
d_call: TRBD2
cdr3_aa: CASSFDPRTSSETQYF
cdr3_nt: TGTGCCAGTAGTTTCGACCCACGGACTAGCTCGGAGACCCAGTACTTC

j_call: TRBJ1-6
v_call: TRBV27
clone_size: few
d_call: NA
cdr3_aa: CASSFSNSPLHF
cdr3_nt: TGTGCCAGCAGTTTCTCCAATTCACCCCTCCACTTT

j_call: TRBJ1-2
v_call: TRBV9
clone_size: NA
d_call: NA
cdr3_aa: CASNPLTEAYGYTF
cdr3_nt: TGTGCCAGCAACCCCCTGACAGAGGCCTATGGCTACACCTTC

j_call: TRBJ1-5
v_call: TRBV28
clone_size: NA
d_call: NA
cdr3_aa: CASSLSLRWRLVNQPQHF
cdr3_nt: TGTGCCAGCAGTTTAAGTTTGAGGTGGAGACTAGTCAATCAGCCCCAGCATTTT

j_call: TRBJ2-3
v_call: TRBV18
clone_size: NA
d_call: TRBD2
cdr3_aa: CASSPPRGTSDTDTQYF
cdr3_nt: TGTGCCAGCTCACCACCGAGAGGGACTAGCGACACAGATACGCAGTATTTT

j_call: TRBJ2-1
v_call: TRBV5-6
clone_size: NA
d_call: NA
cdr3_aa: CASSVWDHRDNEQFF
cdr3_nt: TGTGCCAGCAGCGTGTGGGACCACAGGGACAATGAGCAGTTCTTC

j_call: TRBJ2-1
v_call: TRBV7-2
clone_size: once
d_call: TRBD2
cdr3_aa: CASTPGLAGGPQFF
cdr3_nt: TGTGCCAGCACCCCCGGACTAGCGGGAGGGCCGCAGTTCTTC

j_call: TRBJ2-5
v_call: TRBV15
clone_size: NA
d_call: NA
cdr3_aa: CATSRGGGALQETQYF
cdr3_nt: TGTGCCACCAGCAGAGGGGGTGGGGCACTCCAAGAGACCCAGTACTTC

j_call: TRBJ1-1
v_call: TRBV5-1
clone_size: once
d_call: NA
cdr3_aa: CASSLAMATEAFF
cdr3_nt: TGCGCCAGCAGCTTGGCCATGGCCACTGAAGCTTTCTTT

j_call: TRBJ2-7
v_call: TRBV13
clone_size: NA
d_call: TRBD2
cdr3_aa: CASSQTSGKNEQYF
cdr3_nt: TGTGCCAGCAGCCAGACTAGCGGGAAGAACGAGCAGTACTTC